This T cell receptor beta chain was obtained from a study of cytomegalovirus exposure and HLA in healthy donors (dated by TCRdb to the late 2010s). About the study as a whole: According to a later analysis, one platform produced both the roughly 120 validation repertoires and the 550 to 800 repertoires of the first cohort. The study was designed to test whether signatures of past pathogen exposure could be identified by cataloging public T cell receptors. To predict cytomegalovirus infection status, the study brought together high-throughput TCR immunosequencing, statistical association of individual TCRs with disease status, and machine learning. A separate validation cohort of roughly 130 different subjects was used in addition to the approximately 700-subject first cohort. Beyond this particular receptor, the publication reports: The authors suggested that the approach could potentially be extended to other disease states and immunological phenotypes. A total of about 180 TCR beta chains were listed by the study as associated with cytomegalovirus. Of the cluster scores, 94% were above 0 in a later analysis, which found that TCRs clustered in the first cohort also tended to co-occur in the roughly 130 validation repertoires. The validation cohort had no HLA typing available for a later analysis, so co-occurrence within that cohort was assessed over all 120 or so repertoires. In both the original and validation cohorts, the classifier was reported to diagnose cytomegalovirus status with high specificity and sensitivity. Three of the identified cytomegalovirus-associated TCR beta chains were confirmed in vitro to be specific for cytomegalovirus antigens. Across donors, most TCR sequences were observed very rarely, whereas some public TCRs were present in many individuals.

With respect to this clone: Its antigen target is currently unknown. The input lacks base qualities; no much larger clone sits a single base away.

The junction shows trimming of 6 bases on V and 1 base on J, plus 13 bases between the germline ends. CDR1 is given as SNHLY and CDR2 as FYNNEI, both from the germline V gene. Measured from the cysteine to the phenylalanine, the CDR3 is 15 residues long. Only CDR3 DNA remains: 45 bases, in frame from the first base. The donors were included in the validation cohort of over a hundred subjects, a group kept apart from the roughly 700-subject first cohort. Library method: the immunoSEQ multiplex PCR assay. The authors' analysis ran thus. A statistical classification framework was built for diagnosing cytomegalovirus status from the catalog of TCR beta chain sequences. The source is immuneACCESS, and TCRdb retained only in-frame sequences with V and J called. Part of the clones is not carried over; for the studies checked, unresolved V genes explain less than half of this, and the remainder is unexplained. V and J calls and clone size are as listed in that table; D and trimming were resolved from the DNA. This sample has over 150,000 clones in its table, and around 85% of those were observed once. More than 15% of the sample comes from the top ten.

The sequenced sample consisted of PBMCs. This receptor was obtained from a man aged 18 to 29 in good health and CMV-seropositive. The chain is encoded by TRBV2 joined to TRBJ1-5; 6 matching bases give a weak D call of TRBD1. The CDR3 region: CASRVQGGSNQPQHF. The DNA sequence is TGTGCCAGCAGAGTACAGGGTGGAAGCAATCAGCCCCAGCATTTT.